The rows below give T cell receptor beta chains drawn from one sample of a study of brain T cells in children with intractable seizures. Sequencing used immunoSEQ multiplex PCR; TCRdb keeps in-frame clones, though not all of them. The table lists over 95,000 clones, roughly 92% of them singletons. The source material was peripheral blood, sampled at surgery. The receptors were sampled from a boy less than two years old with hemimegalencephaly and intractable seizures. CDR3s include the opening cysteine and the closing phenylalanine or tryptophan. A D gene is named only where the DNA matches it firmly. Clone sizes are given selectively: once, few, many, or a class where the clone is expanded.

V gene	clone size	J gene	D gene	CDR3 protein	CDR3 DNA
TRBV3-1/TRBV3-2	.	TRBJ2-1	.	CASSPTSKGNEQFF	TGTGCCAGCAGCCCGACTAGTAAAGGGAATGAGCAGTTCTTC
TRBV7-9	.	TRBJ1-2	TRBD1	CASSTGGHIYGYTF	TGTGCCAGCAGCACAGGGGGACATATCTATGGCTACACCTTC
TRBV6-2/TRBV6-3	.	TRBJ2-7	.	CASSYVGPMGSPIRQYF	TGTGCCAGCAGTTATGTCGGCCCCATGGGGTCACCCATTCGGCAGTACTTC
TRBV18	.	TRBJ1-1	.	CASSQSKNTEAFF	TGTGCCAGCTCCCAGAGCAAGAACACTGAAGCTTTCTTT
TRBV9	once	TRBJ2-3	.	CASAGRGAADTQYF	TGTGCCAGCGCCGGCCGGGGGGCCGCAGATACGCAGTATTTT
TRBV4-1	.	TRBJ2-2	.	CASSQDVVAGELFF	TGCGCCAGCAGCCAAGATGTGGTAGCCGGGGAGCTGTTTTTT
TRBV5-1	.	TRBJ2-7	.	CASSLAAGSYEQYF	TGCGCCAGCAGCTTGGCCGCCGGTTCCTACGAGCAGTACTTC
TRBV4-1	.	TRBJ2-1	.	CASSRGVRGIWVLNEQFF	TGCGCCAGCAGCCGCGGCGTCCGGGGCATCTGGGTCCTCAATGAGCAGTTCTTC
TRBV27	.	TRBJ1-1	.	CASGPGVGRLTEAFF	TGTGCCAGCGGCCCAGGGGTTGGCCGCCTCACTGAAGCTTTCTTT
TRBV5-4	.	TRBJ2-2	TRBD2	CASSFTSGTNTGELFF	TGTGCCAGCAGCTTCACTAGCGGGACGAACACCGGGGAGCTGTTTTTT
TRBV5-1	.	TRBJ2-3	TRBD1	CASSTGTVGDTQYF	TGCGCCAGCAGCACCGGGACAGTGGGGGATACGCAGTATTTT
TRBV11-2	.	TRBJ2-7	.	CASSSPAYEQYF	TGTGCCAGCAGCTCTCCCGCCTACGAGCAGTACTTC
TRBV5-1	few	TRBJ2-7	TRBD1	CASSLRDRAYEQYF	TGCGCCAGCAGCTTGAGGGACAGGGCCTACGAGCAGTACTTC